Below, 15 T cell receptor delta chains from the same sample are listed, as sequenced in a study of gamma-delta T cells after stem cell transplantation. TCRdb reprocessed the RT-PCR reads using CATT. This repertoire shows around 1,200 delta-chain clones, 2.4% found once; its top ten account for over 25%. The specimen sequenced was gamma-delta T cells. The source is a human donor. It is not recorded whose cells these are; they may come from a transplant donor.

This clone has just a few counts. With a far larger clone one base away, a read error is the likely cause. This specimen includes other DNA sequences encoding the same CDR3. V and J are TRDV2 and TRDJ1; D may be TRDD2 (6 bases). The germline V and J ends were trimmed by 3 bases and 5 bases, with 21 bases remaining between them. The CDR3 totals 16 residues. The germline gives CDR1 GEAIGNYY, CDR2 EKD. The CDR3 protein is CACDYAAFPSTDKLIF. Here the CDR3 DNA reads TGTGCCTGTGACTATGCGGCCTTCCCCTCCACTGATAAACTCATCTTT.

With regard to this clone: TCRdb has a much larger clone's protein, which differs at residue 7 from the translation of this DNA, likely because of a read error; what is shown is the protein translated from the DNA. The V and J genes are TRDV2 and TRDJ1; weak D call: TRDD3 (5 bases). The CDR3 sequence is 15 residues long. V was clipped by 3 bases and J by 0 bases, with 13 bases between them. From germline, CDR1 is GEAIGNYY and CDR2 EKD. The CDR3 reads CACDLLEDDTDKLIF. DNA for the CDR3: TGTGCCTGTGACCTACTGGAGGATGACACCGATAAACTCATCTTT.

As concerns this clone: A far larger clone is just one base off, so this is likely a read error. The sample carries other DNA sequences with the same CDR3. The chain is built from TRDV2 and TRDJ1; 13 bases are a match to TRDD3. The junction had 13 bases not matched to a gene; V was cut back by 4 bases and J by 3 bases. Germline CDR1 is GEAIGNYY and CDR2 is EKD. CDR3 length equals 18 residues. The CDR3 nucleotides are TGTGCCTGTGATGAGATAATACTGGGGGATACGGTAGCCGATAAACTCATCTTT. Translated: CACDEIILGDTVADKLIF.

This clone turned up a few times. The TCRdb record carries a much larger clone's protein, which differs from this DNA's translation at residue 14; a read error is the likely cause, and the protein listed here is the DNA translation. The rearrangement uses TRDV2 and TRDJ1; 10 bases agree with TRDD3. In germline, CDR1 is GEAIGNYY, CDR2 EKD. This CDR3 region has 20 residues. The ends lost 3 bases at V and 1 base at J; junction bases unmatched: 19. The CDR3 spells CACDPLGDSGGQDSTDKLIF. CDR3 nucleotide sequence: TGTGCCTGTGACCCACTGGGGGATTCGGGTGGACAGGATAGCACCGATAAACTCATCTTT.

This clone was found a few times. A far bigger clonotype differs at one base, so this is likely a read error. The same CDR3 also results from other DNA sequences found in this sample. Here the CDR3 DNA reads TGTGCCTGTGACGCGTACTGGGGGATACGCGGAGAAGGGGATAAACTTATCTTT. Its translation is CACDAYWGIRGEGDKLIF. The rearrangement links TRDV2 to TRDJ1; 13 nucleotides line up with TRDD3. Germline CDR1 GEAIGNYY, CDR2 EKD. The CDR3 length is 18 residues.

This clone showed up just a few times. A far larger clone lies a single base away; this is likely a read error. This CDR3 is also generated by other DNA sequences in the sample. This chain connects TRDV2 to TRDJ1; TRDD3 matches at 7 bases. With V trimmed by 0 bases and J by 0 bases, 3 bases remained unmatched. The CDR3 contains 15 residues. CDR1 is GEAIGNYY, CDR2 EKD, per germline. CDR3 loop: CACDTLGVNTDKLIF. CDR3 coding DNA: TGTGCCTGTGACACCCTGGGGGTTAACACCGATAAACTCATCTTT.

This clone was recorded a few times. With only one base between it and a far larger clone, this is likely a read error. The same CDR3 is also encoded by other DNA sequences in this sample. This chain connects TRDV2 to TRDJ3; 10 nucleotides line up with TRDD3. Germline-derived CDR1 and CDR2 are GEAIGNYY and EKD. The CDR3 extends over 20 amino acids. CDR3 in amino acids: CACDTVLGDASSWDTRQMFF. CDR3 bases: TGTGCCTGTGACACCGTACTGGGGGATGCCAGCTCCTGGGACACCAGACAGATGTTTTTC.

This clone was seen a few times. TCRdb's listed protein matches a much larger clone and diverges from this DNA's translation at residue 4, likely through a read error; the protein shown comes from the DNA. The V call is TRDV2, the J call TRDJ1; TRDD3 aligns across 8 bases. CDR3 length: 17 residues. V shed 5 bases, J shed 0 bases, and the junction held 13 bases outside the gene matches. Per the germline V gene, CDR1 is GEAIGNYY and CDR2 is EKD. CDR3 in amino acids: CACAAVLGATYTDKLIF. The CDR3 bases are TGTGCCTGTGCCGCGGTACTGGGGGCGACCTACACCGATAAACTCATCTTT.

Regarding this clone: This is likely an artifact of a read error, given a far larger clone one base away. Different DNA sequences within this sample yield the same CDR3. CDR3 amino acids: CACDTVLGDPLYTDKLIF. For the CDR3, the DNA is TGTGCCTGTGACACCGTGCTGGGGGACCCTCTGTACACCGATAAACTCATCTTT. The V and J genes are TRDV2 and TRDJ1; TRDD3 agrees at 8 bases. This CDR3 is built from 18 residues. J was trimmed by 0 bases and V by 0 bases; bases with no gene match: 11. Per germline, CDR1 GEAIGNYY and CDR2 EKD.

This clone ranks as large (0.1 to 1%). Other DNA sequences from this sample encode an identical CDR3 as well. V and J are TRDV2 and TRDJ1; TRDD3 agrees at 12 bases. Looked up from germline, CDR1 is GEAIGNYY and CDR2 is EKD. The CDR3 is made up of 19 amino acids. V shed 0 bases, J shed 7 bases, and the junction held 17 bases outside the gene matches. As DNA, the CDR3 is TGTGCCTGTGACACCGTGGTACTGGGGGATACTTCTCTTCGTGGTAAACTCATCTTT. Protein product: CACDTVVLGDTSLRGKLIF.

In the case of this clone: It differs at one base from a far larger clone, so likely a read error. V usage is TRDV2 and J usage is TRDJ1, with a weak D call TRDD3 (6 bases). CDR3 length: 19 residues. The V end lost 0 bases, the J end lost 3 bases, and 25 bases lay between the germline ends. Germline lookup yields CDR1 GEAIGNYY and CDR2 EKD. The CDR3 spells CACDTVRWAGVTYADKLIF. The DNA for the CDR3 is TGTGCCTGTGACACCGTAAGGTGGGCTGGGGTGACGTACGCCGATAAACTCATCTTT.

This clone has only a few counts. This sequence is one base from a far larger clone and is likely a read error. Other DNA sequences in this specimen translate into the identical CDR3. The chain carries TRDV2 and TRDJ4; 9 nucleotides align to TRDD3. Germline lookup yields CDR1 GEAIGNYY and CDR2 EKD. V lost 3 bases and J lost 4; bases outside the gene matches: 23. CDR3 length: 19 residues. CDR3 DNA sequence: TGTGCCTGTGACGAAATCAATCTATTGGGGGATAAAGGCAGACAACCCCTGATCTTT. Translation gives CACDEINLLGDKGRQPLIF.

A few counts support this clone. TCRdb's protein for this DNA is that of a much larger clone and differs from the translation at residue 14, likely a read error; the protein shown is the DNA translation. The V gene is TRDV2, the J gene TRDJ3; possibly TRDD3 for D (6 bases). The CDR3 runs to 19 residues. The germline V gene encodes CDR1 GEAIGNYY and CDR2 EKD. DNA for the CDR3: TGTGCCTGTGACAGAGTGGCTGGGGAAAGCTCCTGGGACCCCCGACAGATGTTTTTC. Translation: CACDRVAGESSWDPRQMFF.

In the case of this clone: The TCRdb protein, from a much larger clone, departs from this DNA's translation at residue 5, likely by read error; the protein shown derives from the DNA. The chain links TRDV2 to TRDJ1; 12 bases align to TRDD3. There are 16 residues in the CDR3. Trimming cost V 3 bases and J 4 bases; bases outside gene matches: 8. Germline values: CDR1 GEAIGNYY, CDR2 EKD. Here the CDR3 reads CACDALGDTNIDKLIF. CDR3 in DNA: TGTGCCTGTGACGCTCTGGGGGATACGAACATCGATAAACTCATCTTT.

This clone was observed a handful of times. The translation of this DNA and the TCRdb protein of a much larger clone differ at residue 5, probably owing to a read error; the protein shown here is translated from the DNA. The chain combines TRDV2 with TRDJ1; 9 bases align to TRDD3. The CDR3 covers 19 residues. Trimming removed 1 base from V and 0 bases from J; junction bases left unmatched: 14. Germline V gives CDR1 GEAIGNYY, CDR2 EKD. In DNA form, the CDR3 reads TGTGCCTGTGACACTCTGGGGGATCGAGGCCCTGCGTACACCGATAAACTCATCTTT. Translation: CACDTLGDRGPAYTDKLIF.